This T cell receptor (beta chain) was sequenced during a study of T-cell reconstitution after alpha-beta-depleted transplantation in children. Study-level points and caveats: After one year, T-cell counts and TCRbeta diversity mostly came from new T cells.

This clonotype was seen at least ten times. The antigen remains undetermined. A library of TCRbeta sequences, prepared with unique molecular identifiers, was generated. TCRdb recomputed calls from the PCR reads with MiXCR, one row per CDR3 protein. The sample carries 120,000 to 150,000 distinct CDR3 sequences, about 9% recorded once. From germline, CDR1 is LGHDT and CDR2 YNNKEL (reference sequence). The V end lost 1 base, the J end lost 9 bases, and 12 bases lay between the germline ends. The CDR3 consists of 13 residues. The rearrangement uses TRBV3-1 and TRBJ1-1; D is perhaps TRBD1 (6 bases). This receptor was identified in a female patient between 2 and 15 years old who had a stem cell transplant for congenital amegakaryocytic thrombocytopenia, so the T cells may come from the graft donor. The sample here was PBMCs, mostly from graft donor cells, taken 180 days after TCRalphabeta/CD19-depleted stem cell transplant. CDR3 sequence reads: CASSQGRQGQAFF. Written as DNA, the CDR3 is TGTGCCAGCAGCCAAGGACGGCAGGGGCAAGCTTTCTTT.